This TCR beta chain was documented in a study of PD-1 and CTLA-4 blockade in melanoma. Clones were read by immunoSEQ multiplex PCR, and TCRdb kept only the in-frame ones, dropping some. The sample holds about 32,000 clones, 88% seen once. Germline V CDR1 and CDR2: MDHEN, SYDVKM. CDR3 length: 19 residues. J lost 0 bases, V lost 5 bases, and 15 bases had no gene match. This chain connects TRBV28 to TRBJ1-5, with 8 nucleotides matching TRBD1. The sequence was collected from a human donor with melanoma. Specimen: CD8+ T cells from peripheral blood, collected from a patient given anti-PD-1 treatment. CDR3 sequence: CASSSSGTGEFYSNQPQHF. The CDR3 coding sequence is TGTGCCAGCAGTAGCTCCGGGACAGGAGAGTTCTATAGCAATCAGCCCCAGCATTTT.